Following are 24 T cell receptor beta chains from one sample sequenced in a study of blood T cells in healthy people across ages. The second PCR ran roughly 6 to 12 cycles with a sample-barcoded 5' primer and J-beta primers. TCRdb called the 5' RACE reads again in MiXCR, with one record for every CDR3 protein. The sample lists 550,000 to 700,000 distinct CDR3 sequences; roughly 29% were seen once. Sequencing was carried out using blood. These receptors all stem from a woman between 65 and 79 years old in good health.

CDR3 amino acids: CASEELPQLFF. The CDR3 DNA reads TGTGCCAGCGAAGAGCTTCCACAGCTTTTCTTT. The chain joins TRBV3-1 to TRBJ1-1; no reliable D call. The CDR3 contains 11 residues. CDR1 is LGHDT, CDR2 YNNKEL, per germline (reference sequence). The germline V and J ends were trimmed by 8 bases and 13 bases, with 17 bases remaining between them.

This clonotype was recorded many times. This chain connects TRBV7-9 to TRBJ1-2; 7 bases are a match to TRBD1. Trimming took 1 base from V and 5 from J; bases not matched to a gene: 4. Per the germline V gene, CDR1 is SEHNR and CDR2 is FQNEAQ (reference sequence). This CDR3 is built from 14 residues. CDR3 bases: TGTGCCAGCAGCTTAGAAGGGGGCAGATATGGCTACACCTTC. Its protein is CASSLEGGRYGYTF. Using reference TRBV7-9 and TRBJ1-2 for the parts outside the CDR3, the full variable domain is DTGVSQNPRHKITKRGQNVTFRCDPISEHNRLYWYRQTLGQGPEFLTYFQNEAQLEKSRLLSDRFSAERPKGSFSTLEIQRTEQGDSAMYLCASSLEGGRYGYTFGSGTRLTVV.

This clonotype was counted between two and nine times. The gene calls are TRBV5-1 and TRBJ1-4; D is unresolved. This CDR3 region has 15 residues. Germline V lookup: CDR1 SGHRS, CDR2 YFSETQ. V lost 5 bases and J lost 8, with 19 bases in between. This chain's CDR3 is CASSSSTGGVEKLFF. The CDR3 bases are TGCGCCAGCAGTTCAAGCACCGGCGGAGTCGAAAAACTGTTTTTT.

This clonotype occurred many times. DNA for the CDR3: TGTGCCAGCAGCTTACGATACCAAGAGACCCAGTACTTC. As protein: CASSLRYQETQYF. The J gene is TRBJ2-5, the V gene TRBV11-2; D is ambiguous. V was trimmed by 2 bases and J by 0 bases, leaving 4 bases between them. The V gene's germline CDR1 is SGHAT and CDR2 FQNNGV. The CDR3 has 13 residues.

This clonotype has just a few counts. One end of the junction fails to match germline, which may point to a read error. This chain joins TRBV6-5 and TRBJ1-6, with D hard to call. Germline values: CDR1 MNHEY, CDR2 SVGAGI. CDR3 length equals 15 residues. CDR3 sequence reads: CASSISTGYNSPLHF. In nucleotides, the CDR3 is TGTGCCAGCAGTATCTCGACGGGCTATAATTCCCCCCTCCACTTT.

This chain links TRBV7-2 with TRBJ1-3; TRBD1 aligns across 8 bases. The CDR3 extends over 14 amino acids. The ends lost 8 bases at V and 0 bases at J; junction bases unmatched: 3. Germline V gene lookup returns CDR1 SGHTA and CDR2 FQGNSA. The CDR3 is CASGTGGSGNTIYF. Written as DNA, the CDR3 is TGTGCCAGCGGTACAGGGGGCTCTGGAAACACCATATATTTT.

This clonotype has only a few counts. The chain combines TRBV5-1 with TRBJ2-6; 7 positions match TRBD2. Looked up from germline, CDR1 is SGHRS and CDR2 is YFSETQ. The V segment lost 8 bases and the J segment 0 bases; nucleotides outside the gene matches: 5. The CDR3 has 15 residues. CDR3: CASIRGDSGANVLTF. The CDR3 DNA is TGCGCCAGTATCCGGGGGGACTCTGGGGCCAACGTCCTGACTTTC. Filled out from reference TRBV5-1 and TRBJ2-6, the complete variable domain reads KAGVTQTPRYLIKTRGQQVTLSCSPISGHRSVSWYQQTPGQGLQFLFEYFSETQRNKGNFPGRFSGRQFSNSRSEMNVSTLELGDSALYLCASIRGDSGANVLTFGAGSRLTVL.

This chain links TRBV18 with TRBJ2-1; perhaps TRBD2 as D (6 bases). Looked up from germline, CDR1 is KGHSH and CDR2 is LQKENI. The CDR3 length is 15 residues. The V end lost 3 bases, the J end lost 7 bases, and 16 bases lay between the germline ends. The CDR3 bases are TGTGCCAGCTCACCTCGGGGGTCATTTGGGAATGAGCAGTTCTTC. Amino acid sequence: CASSPRGSFGNEQFF.

Comment on this clonotype: One junction end does not reproduce the germline sequence, and a read error may be involved. This chain links TRBV7-3 with TRBJ2-5; 13 bases are a match to TRBD2. This CDR3 has 15 residues. CDR1 and CDR2 from the germline V gene are SGHTA and FQGTGA. The CDR3 spells CASSLTGTSGETQCF. The CDR3, as DNA: TGTGCCAGCAGCTTGACCGGGACTAGCGGGGAGACCCAGTGCTTC.

The rearrangement links TRBV20-1 to TRBJ2-5; the D gene could be TRBD1 or TRBD2 (6 bases each). Trimming pared 5 bases from V and 4 bases from J, leaving 17 bases between. Germline V gene lookup returns CDR1 DFQATT and CDR2 SNEGSKA (reference sequence). The CDR3 consists of 14 residues. The CDR3 sequence is CSARGGWRPETQYF. CDR3 nucleotides: TGCAGTGCTCGAGGGGGGTGGAGGCCAGAGACCCAGTACTTC.

The chain joins TRBV10-3 to TRBJ2-3; 9 nucleotides match TRBD2. Germline V CDR1 and CDR2: ENHRY, SYGVKD. The CDR3 has 15 amino acids. With V trimmed by 6 bases and J by 2 bases, 6 bases remained unmatched. The CDR3 sequence is CAISQTSGTTDTQYF. In DNA form, the CDR3 reads TGTGCCATCAGCCAGACTAGCGGTACCACAGATACGCAGTATTTT.

Many counts were recorded for this clonotype. The rearrangement links TRBV3-1 to TRBJ2-5; D call uncertain. This CDR3 contains 12 residues. Germline V gene data show CDR1 as LGHDT and CDR2 as YNNKEL (reference sequence). V lost 1 base, J lost 8 bases, and 8 bases lay in between. CDR3 region: CASSQGKFTQYF. The CDR3, as DNA: TGTGCCAGCAGCCAAGGGAAGTTTACCCAGTACTTC.

This clonotype was seen a handful of times. This chain uses TRBV20-1 with TRBJ1-2; 8 nucleotides align to TRBD1. V shed 7 bases and J 4 bases; nucleotides not matched to a gene: 8. This CDR3 is built from 13 residues. The germline gives CDR1 DFQATT, CDR2 SNEGSKA (reference sequence). The CDR3 protein is CSVLRTGSYGYTF. In nucleotides, the CDR3 is TGCAGTGTCCTGAGGACAGGGAGCTATGGCTACACCTTC.

This clonotype was observed a few times. The rearrangement uses TRBV20-1 and TRBJ1-4; 7 bases are shared with TRBD1. The V and J ends lost 1 base and 0 bases, in that order; junction bases with no gene match: 8. This CDR3 has 17 residues. CDR1 is DFQATT, CDR2 SNEGSKA, per germline (reference sequence). The CDR3 DNA sequence: TGCAGTGCTAGAGTCCTAGGGGGCACCTCAACTAATGAAAAACTGTTTTTT. Its translation: CSARVLGGTSTNEKLFF.

Worth noting for this clonotype: Given a much more abundant clone one base away, this may be a read error. This chain uses TRBV12-3 or TRBV12-4 with TRBJ2-5; D is unclear. This CDR3 comprises 13 residues. Trimming stripped 6 bases from V and 13 bases from J, with 21 bases between. As DNA, the CDR3 is TGTGCCAGCAGCCATGACGTATCCTACGAGCGGTACTTC. Its translation: CASSHDVSYERYF.

V usage is TRBV7-3 and J usage is TRBJ2-5, with D possibly being TRBD1 (6 bases). Trimming pared 6 bases from V and 4 bases from J, leaving 15 bases between. The CDR3 contains 14 residues. CDR1 SGHTA and CDR2 FQGTGA come from the germline V gene. CDR3 coding DNA: TGTGCCAGCAGAAGGGGGAGTCGAGGAGAGACCCAGTACTTC. Translating it yields CASRRGSRGETQYF.

This clonotype was picked up a small number of times. The chain recombines TRBV12-3 or TRBV12-4 with TRBJ1-1, with D possibly TRBD1 on 5 matching bases. The CDR3 sequence is 12 residues long. Between the trimmed V and J ends, which lost 5 bases and 14 bases, there was a span of 18 bases. The chain's CDR3 is CASSTRDRHHFF. The DNA of the CDR3 is TGTGCCAGCAGTACCCGGGACCGGCACCACTTCTTT.

This clonotype turned up a few times. V and J are TRBV5-1 and TRBJ2-1; 13 nucleotides align to TRBD2. CDR1 is SGHRS and CDR2 is YFSETQ in the germline V gene. The junction had 5 bases not matched to a gene; V was cut back by 5 bases and J by 9 bases. This CDR3 has 14 amino acids. CDR3 DNA sequence: TGCGCCAGCAGAACTAGCGGGGGGGCGTTTGAGCAGTTCTTC. Protein sequence: CASRTSGGAFEQFF.

The gene calls are TRBV6-1 and TRBJ1-2; 10 bases line up with TRBD1. J was trimmed by 6 bases and V by 4 bases; bases with no gene match: 8. Germline lookup yields CDR1 MNHNS and CDR2 SASEGT. The CDR3 is 15 amino acids. The CDR3 DNA follows: TGTGCCAGCAGTGGAAGAGGGACAGGGGTGCATGGCTACACCTTC. It yields the protein CASSGRGTGVHGYTF.

This rearrangement joins TRBV6-6 to TRBJ1-5, with unresolved D. CDR1 MNHNY and CDR2 SVGAGI come from the germline V gene (reference sequence). Trimming stripped 2 bases from V and 4 bases from J, with 15 bases between. The CDR3 runs to 16 residues. CDR3 amino acids: CASSYGVGRGNQPQHF. The DNA for the CDR3 is TGTGCCAGCAGTTACGGGGTAGGGCGAGGTAATCAGCCCCAGCATTTT.

The chain couples TRBV24-1 to TRBJ2-3; D is unclear. This CDR3 comprises 15 residues. CDR1 and CDR2 from the germline V gene are KGHDR and SFDVKD. V was trimmed by 4 bases and J by 0 bases, leaving 10 bases between them. The DNA for the CDR3 is TGTGCCACCAGTGACGCCTCGACTAGCACAGATACGCAGTATTTT. Its protein product is CATSDASTSTDTQYF.

The V call is TRBV13, the J call TRBJ1-6; D remains ambiguous. CDR3 length: 14 residues. V was cut by 5 bases and J by 11 bases, with 16 bases left in between. CDR1 and CDR2 from the germline V gene are PRHDT and FYEKMQ (reference sequence). In DNA form, the CDR3 reads TGTGCCAGCAGCCAGGACGGCCCAGAGACACCCCTCCACTTT. Amino acid sequence: CASSQDGPETPLHF.

The sample holds a few counts of this clonotype. The chain uses TRBV5-5 and TRBJ1-2; 7 nucleotides agree with TRBD1. From germline, CDR1 is SGHKS and CDR2 YYEKEE (reference sequence). The CDR3 runs 14 residues. V lost 0 bases and J lost 7; bases outside the gene matches: 6. CDR3 in DNA: TGTGCCAGCAGCTTGGGAGGGGGCGCAGGTGGCTACACCTTC. Its protein is CASSLGGGAGGYTF.

The chain uses TRBV7-2 and TRBJ1-6, with TRBD1 as a possible D gene (5 bases). The CDR3 length is 15 residues. The germline V and J ends were trimmed by 1 base and 9 bases, with 13 bases remaining between them. The germline gives CDR1 SGHTA, CDR2 FQGNSA. The CDR3 reads CASSLGAGIGSPLHF. DNA for the CDR3: TGTGCCAGCAGCTTAGGTGCAGGGATAGGTTCACCCCTCCACTTT.